These 21 T cell receptor beta chains originate from one sample sequenced in a study of metastatic and nonmetastatic thyroid tumors (dated by TCRdb to about 2020). Libraries were made using PCR. The reads were generated on an Illumina HiSeq 4000. Using fastp trimming at Q25 and MiXCR clonotype assembly, TCRdb reanalyzed the public sequencing data and kept in-frame beta chains. This sample lists about 19,000 clones; about a quarter were detected once. The ten most abundant clones make up approximately 10% of the sample. Before undergoing thyroid surgery, none of the patients had been given any kind of treatment. The sample taken for sequencing was tumor tissue. The receptors originated from a female donor with papillary thyroid cancer or a benign thyroid nodule (not recorded which). Some clones in this sample may be carry-over from other donors' samples.

The chain joins TRBV20-1 to TRBJ2-7; D possibly corresponds to TRBD1 (6 bases). V was clipped by 3 bases and J by 2 bases, with 14 bases between them. The CDR3 runs to 14 residues. CDR1 is DFQATT and CDR2 is SNEGSKA in the germline V gene (reference sequence). CDR3 protein: CSARDKGVPYEQYF. In DNA, the CDR3 is TGCAGTGCTAGGGACAAGGGGGTCCCCTACGAGCAGTACTTC.

The CDR3: CANRSWGGQGYYGYTF. In nucleotides, the CDR3 is TGTGCCAACAGAAGCTGGGGGGGACAGGGGTACTATGGCTACACCTTC. The gene calls are TRBV15 and TRBJ1-2, with TRBD1 matching over 10 bases. There are 16 residues in the CDR3. In germline, CDR1 is LNHNV, CDR2 YYDKDF (reference sequence). The junction had 14 bases not matched to a gene; V was cut back by 10 bases and J by 3 bases.

This clone qualifies as medium-sized. This CDR3 is also generated by other DNA sequences in the sample. The chain carries TRBV28 and TRBJ1-5; D not resolved. Germline V lookup: CDR1 MDHEN, CDR2 SYDVKM. The V and J ends lost 4 bases and 5 bases respectively, with 6 bases between them. This CDR3 is built from 12 residues. The CDR3 loop is CASSSSHQPQHF. CDR3 sequence (DNA): TGTGCCAGCAGTTCAAGTCATCAGCCCCAGCATTTT. Full variable domain (rest looked up from reference TRBV28 and TRBJ1-5): DVKVTQSSRYLVKRTGEKVFLECVQDMDHENMFWYRQDPGLGLRLIYFSYDVKMKEKGDIPEGYSVSREKKERFSLILESASTNQTSMYLCASSSSHQPQHFGDGTRLSIL.

This clone was seen more than once but under ten times. A read error may be the cause here, since a much bigger clone is one base away. The chain uses TRBV4-2 and TRBJ2-7; TRBD2 agrees at 13 bases. Per germline, CDR1 LGHNA and CDR2 YNFKEQ. This CDR3 has 16 residues. CDR3 protein: CAISHTLAGGLGEQYF. Written as DNA, the CDR3 is TGTGCCATCAGCCACACACTAGCGGGAGGGCTCGGGGAGCAGTACTTC.

The chain couples TRBV30 to TRBJ1-5; D might be TRBD1 (5 bases). The CDR3 runs 13 residues. V lost 5 bases and J lost 1, with 9 bases in between. CDR1 is GTSNPN and CDR2 is SVGIG in the germline V gene (reference sequence). The CDR3 nucleotides are TGTGCCTGGGACCGGGACAGCAATCAGCCCCAGCATTTT. Translation: CAWDRDSNQPQHF.

This clone was picked up many times. This chain links TRBV6-1 with TRBJ1-4, with a possible D match to TRBD1 (5 bases). Germline CDR1 MNHNS, CDR2 SASEGT. Trimming shortened V by 5 bases and J by 3 bases, and 13 bases separated the two germline ends. This CDR3 is built from 15 residues. CDR3 sequence reads: CASSWGFGANEKLFF. CDR3 DNA sequence: TGTGCCAGCAGTTGGGGGTTCGGGGCTAATGAAAAACTGTTTTTT.

This clone has only a few counts. A read error may produce the germline difference seen at one junction end. The chain joins TRBV28 to TRBJ1-2; D gene uncertain. The CDR3 consists of 13 residues. Germline CDR1 is MDHEN and CDR2 is SYDVKM. This CDR3 is CASSFIGKFGYTF. CDR3 sequence (DNA): TGTGCCAGCAGTTTTATTGGGAAATTCGGCTACACGTTC.

The chain recombines TRBV27 with TRBJ2-7; a weak D match, TRBD1 (5 bases). This CDR3 region has 14 residues. Germline-derived CDR1 and CDR2 are MNHEY and SMNVEV (reference sequence). Trimming removed 3 bases at V and 2 bases at J, with 11 bases between. CDR3 DNA: TGTGCCAGCAGTTTCTTCGGACACCCCTACGAGCAGTACTTC. Its translation is CASSFFGHPYEQYF.

This clone was observed a handful of times. V and J are TRBV19 and TRBJ1-5; perhaps TRBD1 as D (6 bases). Germline V CDR1 and CDR2: LNHDA, SQIVND (reference sequence). V was shortened by 9 bases and J by 3 bases, with 12 bases between the two germline ends. CDR3 length: 13 residues. Here the CDR3 DNA reads TGTGCCAGCGGACAGTGGTCCAATCAGCCCCAGCATTTT. Protein product: CASGQWSNQPQHF.

J is TRBJ2-3 and V is TRBV30; D call uncertain. Germline-derived CDR1 and CDR2 are GTSNPN and SVGIG (reference sequence). The CDR3 totals 14 residues. The V gene lost 6 bases and the J gene lost 1 base, with 14 bases spanning the gap. CDR3 sequence: CACARDGRTDTQYF. The CDR3 nucleotides are TGTGCCTGTGCCCGTGACGGTCGCACAGATACGCAGTATTTT.

Sample share makes this clone medium-sized. The rearrangement links TRBV12-3 or TRBV12-4 to TRBJ2-7; 7 nucleotides agree with TRBD1. With V trimmed by 6 bases and J by 3 bases, 5 bases remained unmatched. This CDR3 region has 13 residues. Here the CDR3 reads CASSQRDSYEQYF. The CDR3 nucleotides are TGTGCCAGCAGCCAAAGGGACAGCTACGAGCAGTACTTC.

The V and J genes are TRBV27 and TRBJ1-2; tentative D call: TRBD1 (5 bases). V was cut by 2 bases and J by 6 bases, with 13 bases left in between. CDR1 MNHEY and CDR2 SMNVEV come from the germline V gene (reference sequence). This CDR3 has 14 residues. The CDR3 is CASSLAGTRNGYTF. CDR3 in DNA: TGTGCCAGCAGTTTAGCAGGGACGCGGAATGGCTACACCTTC.

Relative to its sample, this clone is medium-sized. The chain employs TRBV10-3 and TRBJ2-3; a weak D match, TRBD1 (6 bases). The CDR3 is 17 amino acids. CDR1 is ENHRY and CDR2 is SYGVKD in the germline V gene. The germline V and J ends were trimmed by 2 bases and 0 bases, with 15 bases remaining between them. CDR3 region: CAISEPRQVVSTDTQYF. The CDR3 bases are TGTGCCATCAGTGAGCCAAGACAGGTGGTAAGCACAGATACGCAGTATTTT.

This clone is termed medium-sized. V usage is TRBV12-3 or TRBV12-4 and J usage is TRBJ2-1; 8 bases map to TRBD2. This CDR3 spans 12 amino acids. Trimming removed 6 bases from V and 6 bases from J; junction bases left unmatched: 1. CDR3 residues: CASRLAANEQFF. The CDR3 DNA reads TGTGCCAGCAGACTAGCGGCCAATGAGCAGTTCTTC.

This chain connects TRBV3-1 to TRBJ1-1; 9 bases map to TRBD1. Germline V lookup: CDR1 LGHDT, CDR2 YNNKEL (reference sequence). The V segment lost 4 bases and the J segment 6 bases; nucleotides outside the gene matches: 6. This CDR3 region has 14 residues. The CDR3 DNA follows: TGTGCCAGCAGCCCCTACAGGGGGCCCGCTGAAGCTTTCTTT. Translating it yields CASSPYRGPAEAFF.

A few counts support this clone. The CDR3 is CASSYLGQGTYGYTF. CDR3 bases: TGTGCCAGCAGTTACCTCGGACAGGGCACCTATGGCTACACCTTC. V is TRBV6-2 or TRBV6-3 and J is TRBJ1-2; 8 nucleotides match TRBD1. The CDR3 consists of 15 residues. With 2 bases clipped from V and 4 bases from J, the junction kept 6 bases outside the gene matches. The germline V gene encodes CDR1 MNHEY and CDR2 SVGEGT.

There are a few counts of this clone. The chain employs TRBV6-1 and TRBJ2-7; 9 positions match TRBD2. Germline CDR1 and CDR2: MNHNS and SASEGT. The CDR3 extends over 15 amino acids. V shed 4 bases, J shed 7 bases, and the junction held 11 bases outside the gene matches. CDR3 DNA sequence: TGTGCCAGCAGTGTGTCAGGGACTAGCCTGGGGGAGCAGTACTTC. This translates into CASSVSGTSLGEQYF.

J is TRBJ2-1 and V is TRBV6-1, with 7 bases that match TRBD1. The CDR3 runs 14 residues. CDR1 MNHNS and CDR2 SASEGT come from the germline V gene. J lost 6 bases, V lost 6 bases, and 8 bases had no gene match. The CDR3 region is CASRPGQRSNEQFF. The DNA for the CDR3 is TGTGCCAGCAGACCGGGACAGCGTAGCAATGAGCAGTTCTTC.

This clone was counted many times. The CDR3: CASSLLLGDLEGGNEQFF. The CDR3 DNA follows: TGTGCCAGCAGTTTATTACTGGGGGACTTGGAGGGAGGGAATGAGCAGTTCTTC. The rearrangement uses TRBV28 and TRBJ2-1; 7 nucleotides align to TRBD2. The V gene's germline CDR1 is MDHEN and CDR2 SYDVKM. This CDR3 spans 18 amino acids. After removal of 1 base from V and 7 bases from J, the junction contained 16 bases not matched to a gene.

This clone was recorded at least ten times. Since a much larger clone is just one base distant, this may be a read error. Other DNA sequences from this sample encode an identical CDR3 as well. This chain joins TRBV27 and TRBJ2-7; weak D call: TRBD1 (6 bases). The CDR3 has 13 residues. The V gene's germline CDR1 is MNHEY and CDR2 SMNVEV (reference sequence). The ends were cut back, 3 bases at V and 3 bases at J, with 9 bases in the middle. CDR3 DNA sequence: TGTGCCAGCAGTTTGACAGGTCTCTACGAGCAGTACTTC. Residues: CASSLTGLYEQYF.

The V and J genes are TRBV3-1 and TRBJ1-6; 9 nucleotides align to TRBD1. V shed 6 bases, J shed 9 bases, and the junction held 9 bases outside the gene matches. Germline values: CDR1 LGHDT, CDR2 YNNKEL (reference sequence). This CDR3 contains 15 residues. Here the CDR3 DNA reads TGTGCCAGCAGACTCCGGGACAGGGAGGTTTCACCCCTCCACTTT. Translating gives CASRLRDREVSPLHF.